These T cell receptor beta chains were read from a single sample in a study of blood T cells in healthy people across ages. TCRdb redid the calling of the 5' RACE reads with MiXCR, one entry per CDR3 protein. The data hold fewer than 1 million distinct CDR3 sequences, with around 45% observed a single time. Input material: blood. These receptors were taken from a man between 60 and 75 years old in good health. The CDR3 runs from the conserved cysteine through the conserved F or W. D genes are given only for firm matches. Expanded clones get a size class; other rows say once, few or many, or leave the size out.

v_call,j_call,d_call,clone_size,cdr3_length,cdr3_aa,cdr3_nt
TRBV5-1,TRBJ2-7,.,few,14,CASSLVVDSYEQYF,TGCGCCAGCAGCTTGGTTGTCGACTCCTACGAGCAGTACTTC
TRBV29-1,TRBJ1-1,.,.,13,CSVEMSRTAEAFF,TGCAGCGTTGAAATGTCCCGGACGGCTGAAGCTTTCTTT
TRBV20-1,TRBJ2-3,TRBD2,.,15,CSARDLTGGPYTQYF,TGCAGTGCTAGAGATCTGACGGGGGGGCCTTATACGCAGTATTTT
TRBV2,TRBJ2-1,.,many,13,CASSLDQQPEQFF,TGTGCCAGCAGTTTAGATCAACAACCTGAGCAGTTCTTC
TRBV7-8,TRBJ2-1,.,.,15,CASSERTVSYNEQFF,TGTGCCAGCAGCGAAAGGACAGTCTCCTACAATGAGCAGTTCTTC
TRBV7-2,TRBJ2-5,.,few,19,CASSTPRSIRGGRQETQYF,TGTGCCAGCAGTACCCCGCGAAGTATTAGGGGGGGCAGGCAAGAGACCCAGTACTTC
TRBV5-1,TRBJ1-1,.,few,17,CASSSQTARVMNTEAFF,TGCGCCAGCAGCTCACAGACGGCAAGAGTAATGAACACTGAAGCTTTCTTT
TRBV6-1,TRBJ2-7,.,.,15,CASSEAQGSPYEQYF,TGTGCCAGCAGTGAAGCACAGGGATCCCCCTACGAGCAGTACTTC
TRBV20-1,TRBJ1-2,.,.,12,CSTRGGGYGYTF,TGCAGTACAAGGGGAGGAGGCTATGGCTACACCTTC
TRBV21-1,TRBJ2-3,.,.,16,CASSKARTGGTDTQYF,TGTGCCAGCAGCAAAGCCCGGACAGGCGGCACAGATACGCAGTATTTT
TRBV6-5,TRBJ2-5,.,.,14,CASKARVAYNEQYF,TGTGCCAGCAAGGCCAGGGTCGCCTACAATGAGCAGTACTTC
TRBV20-1,TRBJ2-1,TRBD2,.,17,CSARGPSGGTPYNEQFF,TGCAGTGCTAGAGGTCCGAGCGGGGGGACTCCTTACAATGAGCAGTTCTTC
TRBV5-1,TRBJ2-1,TRBD1,.,15,CASSLADREYNEQFF,TGCGCCAGCAGCTTGGCCGACAGGGAATACAATGAGCAGTTCTTC
TRBV5-1,TRBJ2-7,.,.,13,CASSLDPAGEQYF,TGCGCCAGCAGCTTGGATCCCGCCGGAGAGCAGTACTTC
TRBV7-9,TRBJ2-3,.,.,16,CASSSDVAAPTDTQYF,TGTGCCAGCAGCTCGGACGTAGCGGCCCCCACAGATACGCAGTATTTT